This TCR beta chain was captured by sequencing in a study of blood T cells in healthy people across ages. Study-level results: Relative to aged donors, long-lived donors carried more naive CD4+ cells and displayed higher diversity. Unknown donor CMV status possibly confounded expanded clonotype changes.

CDR3 length equals 13 residues. Germline V CDR1 and CDR2: SGHDT, YYEEEE. V shed 4 bases, J shed 8 bases, and the junction held 8 bases outside the gene matches. It was with a sample-barcoded 5' primer and a J-beta primer mix that a second PCR of about 6 to 11 cycles was run. MiXCR, applied by TCRdb to the 5' RACE reads, yields one record per CDR3 protein. This sample yields about 650,000 distinct CDR3 sequences, of which 32% are seen a single time; 15% belongs to the top ten. This clonotype has ten or more counts. The antigen remains undetermined. This chain connects TRBV5-6 to TRBJ1-2; 7 positions match TRBD1. The TCR was taken from a woman of 80 years or more in good health. Sequences were obtained from blood. The CDR3 bases are TGTGCCAGCAGCATGCGTGGACAGGAGGGCTACACCTTC. It encodes CASSMRGQEGYTF.